The entry below describes one T cell receptor beta chain. Antigen unknown. CDR3 size: 13 residues. Germline CDR1 is SGHRS and CDR2 is YFSETQ. The study made its TRB cDNA libraries by 5' RACE, adding UMI labels. TCRdb re-analyzed the 5' RACE reads; it lists each CDR3 protein once, without DNA. Found here are around 41,000 distinct CDR3 sequences; the top ten clones hold over 8.5%. This sample is drawn from a study of CXCR3-negative and CXCR3-positive naive CD8 T cells. Study-level points and caveats: Much lower diversity was found in memory CD8+ cells, while both naive subsets had comparably high diversity. Comparison of naive CXCR3-negative and CXCR3-positive cells revealed similar TRBV-TRBJ usage, while memory cells differed. TCR interaction strength was inferred from TRB CDR3 physicochemistry, as CD5 matched across naive subsets.

This TCR was recovered from a human donor in good health. Some clones in this sample may be carry-over from other donors' samples. The V and J genes are TRBV5-1 and TRBJ2-1; TCRdb picks TRBD1, but there is no DNA to check that call. Input material: memory CD8+ T cells from blood. CDR3: CASSSPPGQWQFF.